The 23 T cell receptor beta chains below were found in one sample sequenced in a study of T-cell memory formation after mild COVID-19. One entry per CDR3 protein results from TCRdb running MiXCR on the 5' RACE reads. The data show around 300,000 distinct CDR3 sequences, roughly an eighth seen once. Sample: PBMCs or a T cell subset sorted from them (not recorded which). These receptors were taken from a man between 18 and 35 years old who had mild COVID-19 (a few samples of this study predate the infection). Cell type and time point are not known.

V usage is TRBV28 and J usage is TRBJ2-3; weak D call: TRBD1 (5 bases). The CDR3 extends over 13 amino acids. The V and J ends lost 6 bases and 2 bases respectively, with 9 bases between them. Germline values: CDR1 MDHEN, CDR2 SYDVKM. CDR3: CASRQGYTDTQYF. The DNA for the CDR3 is TGTGCCAGCAGGCAGGGTTACACAGATACGCAGTATTTT.

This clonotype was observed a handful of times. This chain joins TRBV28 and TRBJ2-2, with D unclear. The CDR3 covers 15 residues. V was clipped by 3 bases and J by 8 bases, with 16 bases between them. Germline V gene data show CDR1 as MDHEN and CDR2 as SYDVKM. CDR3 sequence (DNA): TGTGCCAGCAGTTTTTCGGCTAGGGTCACAGGGGAGCTGTTTTTT. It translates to CASSFSARVTGELFF.

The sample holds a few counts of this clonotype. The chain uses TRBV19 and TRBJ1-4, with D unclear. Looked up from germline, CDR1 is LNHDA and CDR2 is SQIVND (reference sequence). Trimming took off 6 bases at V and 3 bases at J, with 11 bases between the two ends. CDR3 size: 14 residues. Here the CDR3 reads CASSQTESNEKLFF. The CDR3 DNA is TGTGCCAGTAGCCAGACCGAGTCTAATGAAAAACTGTTTTTT.

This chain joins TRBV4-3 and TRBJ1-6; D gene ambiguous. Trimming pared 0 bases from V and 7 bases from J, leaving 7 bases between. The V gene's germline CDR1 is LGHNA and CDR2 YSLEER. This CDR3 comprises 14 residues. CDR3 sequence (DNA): TGCGCCAGCAGCCAAGATTCACTGAATTCACCCCTCCACTTT. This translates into CASSQDSLNSPLHF.

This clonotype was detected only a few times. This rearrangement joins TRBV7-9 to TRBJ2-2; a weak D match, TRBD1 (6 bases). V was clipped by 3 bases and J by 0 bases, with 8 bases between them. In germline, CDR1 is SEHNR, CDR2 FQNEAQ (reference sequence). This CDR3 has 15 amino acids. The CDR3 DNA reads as TGTGCCAGCAGCTTGACAGGCGCGAACACCGGGGAGCTGTTTTTT. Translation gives CASSLTGANTGELFF.

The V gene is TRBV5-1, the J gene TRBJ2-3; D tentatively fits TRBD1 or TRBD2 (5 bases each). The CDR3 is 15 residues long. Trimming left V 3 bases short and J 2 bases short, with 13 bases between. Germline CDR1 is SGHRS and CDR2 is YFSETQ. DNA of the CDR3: TGCGCCAGCAGCTCAGGGCCGGGGAACACAGATACGCAGTATTTT. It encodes CASSSGPGNTDTQYF. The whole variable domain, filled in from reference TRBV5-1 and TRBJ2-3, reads KAGVTQTPRYLIKTRGQQVTLSCSPISGHRSVSWYQQTPGQGLQFLFEYFSETQRNKGNFPGRFSGRQFSNSRSEMNVSTLELGDSALYLCASSSGPGNTDTQYFGPGTRLTVL.

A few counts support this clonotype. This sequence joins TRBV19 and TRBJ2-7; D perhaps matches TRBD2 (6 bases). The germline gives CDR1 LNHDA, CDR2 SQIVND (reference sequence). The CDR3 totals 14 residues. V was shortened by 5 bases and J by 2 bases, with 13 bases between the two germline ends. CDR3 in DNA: TGTGCCAGTAGTCGACCGGGACTGGCCTACGAGCAGTACTTC. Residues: CASSRPGLAYEQYF.

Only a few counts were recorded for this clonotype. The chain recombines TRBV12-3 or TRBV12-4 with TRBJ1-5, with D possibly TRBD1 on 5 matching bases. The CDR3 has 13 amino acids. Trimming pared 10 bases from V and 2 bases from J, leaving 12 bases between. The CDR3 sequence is CATHRDGNQPQHF. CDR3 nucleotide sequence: TGTGCCACTCACCGGGACGGCAATCAGCCCCAGCATTTT.

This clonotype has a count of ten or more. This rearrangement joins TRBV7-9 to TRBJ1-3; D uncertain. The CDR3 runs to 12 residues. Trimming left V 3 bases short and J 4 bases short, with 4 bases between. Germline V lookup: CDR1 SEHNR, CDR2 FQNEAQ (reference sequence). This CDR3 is CASSFGGNTIYF. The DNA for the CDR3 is TGTGCCAGCAGCTTTGGAGGAAACACCATATATTTT.

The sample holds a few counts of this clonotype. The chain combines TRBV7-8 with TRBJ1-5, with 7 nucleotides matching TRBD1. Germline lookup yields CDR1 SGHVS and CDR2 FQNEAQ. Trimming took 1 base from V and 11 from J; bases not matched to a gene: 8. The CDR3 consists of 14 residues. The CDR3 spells CASSLDTGELAQHF. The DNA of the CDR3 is TGTGCCAGCAGCTTAGACACAGGGGAATTGGCCCAGCATTTT.

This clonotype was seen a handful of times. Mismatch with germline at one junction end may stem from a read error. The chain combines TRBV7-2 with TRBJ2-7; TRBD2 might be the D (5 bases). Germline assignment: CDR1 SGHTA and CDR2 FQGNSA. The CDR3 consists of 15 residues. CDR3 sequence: CASSSVRASTYEHYF. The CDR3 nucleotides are TGTGCCAGCAGCTCCGTGAGGGCCTCCACCTACGAGCACTACTTC.

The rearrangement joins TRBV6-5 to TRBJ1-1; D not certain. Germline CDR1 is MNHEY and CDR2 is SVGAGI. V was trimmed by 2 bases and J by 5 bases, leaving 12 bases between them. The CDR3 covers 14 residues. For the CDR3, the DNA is TGTGCCAGCAGTTACAGGAGTCGACGGACTGAAGCTTTCTTT. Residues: CASSYRSRRTEAFF.

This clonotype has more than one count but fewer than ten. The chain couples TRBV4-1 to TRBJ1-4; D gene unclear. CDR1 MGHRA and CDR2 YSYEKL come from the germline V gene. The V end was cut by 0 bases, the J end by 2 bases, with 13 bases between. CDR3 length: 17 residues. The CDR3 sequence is CASSQDGRGSTNEKLFF. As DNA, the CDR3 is TGCGCCAGCAGCCAAGATGGGAGAGGGTCCACTAATGAAAAACTGTTTTTT.

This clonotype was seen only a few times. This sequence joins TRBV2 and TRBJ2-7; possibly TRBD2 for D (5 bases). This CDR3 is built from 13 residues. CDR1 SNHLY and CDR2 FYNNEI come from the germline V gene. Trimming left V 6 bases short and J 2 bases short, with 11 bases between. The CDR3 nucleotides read TGTGCCAGCAGAGACGACGGGACCTACGAGCAGTACTTC. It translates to CASRDDGTYEQYF.

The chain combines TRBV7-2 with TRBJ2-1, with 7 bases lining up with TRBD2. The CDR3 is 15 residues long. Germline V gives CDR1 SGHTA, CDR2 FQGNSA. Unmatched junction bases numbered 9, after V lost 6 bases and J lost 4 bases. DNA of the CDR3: TGTGCCAGCAGTCCTACTAGCGACCCTTACAATGAGCAGTTCTTC. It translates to CASSPTSDPYNEQFF. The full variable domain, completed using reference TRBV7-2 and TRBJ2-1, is GAGVSQSPSNKVTEKGKDVELRCDPISGHTALYWYRQSLGQGLEFLIYFQGNSAPDKSGLPSDRFSAERTGGSVSTLTIQRTQQEDSAVYLCASSPTSDPYNEQFFGPGTRLTVL.

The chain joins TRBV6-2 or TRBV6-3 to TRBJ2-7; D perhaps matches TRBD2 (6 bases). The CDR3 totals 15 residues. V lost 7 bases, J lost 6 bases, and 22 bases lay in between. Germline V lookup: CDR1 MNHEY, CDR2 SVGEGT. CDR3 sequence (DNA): TGTGCCAGCACCCGAGAGGGAGGAGGAGCGGGCGAGCAGTACGTC. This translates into CASTREGGGAGEQYV.

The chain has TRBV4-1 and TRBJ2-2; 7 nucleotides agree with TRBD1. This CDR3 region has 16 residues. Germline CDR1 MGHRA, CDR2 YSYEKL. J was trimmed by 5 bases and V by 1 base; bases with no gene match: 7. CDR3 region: CASSQGNRGRTGELFF. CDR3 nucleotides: TGCGCCAGCAGCCAAGGGAACAGGGGCCGGACCGGGGAGCTGTTTTTT.

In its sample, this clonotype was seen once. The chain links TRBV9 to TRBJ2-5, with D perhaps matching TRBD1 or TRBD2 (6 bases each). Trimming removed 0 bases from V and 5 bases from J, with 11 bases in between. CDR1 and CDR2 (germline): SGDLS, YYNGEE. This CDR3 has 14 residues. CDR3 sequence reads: CASSVEKGGETQYF. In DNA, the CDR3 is TGTGCCAGCAGCGTAGAAAAAGGGGGGGAGACCCAGTACTTC.

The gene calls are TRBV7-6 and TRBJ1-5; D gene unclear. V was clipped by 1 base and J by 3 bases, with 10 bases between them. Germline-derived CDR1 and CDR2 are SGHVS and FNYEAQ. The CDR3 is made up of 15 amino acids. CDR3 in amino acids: CASSLEAGPNQPQHF. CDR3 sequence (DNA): TGTGCCAGCAGCTTAGAAGCCGGTCCCAATCAGCCCCAGCATTTT.

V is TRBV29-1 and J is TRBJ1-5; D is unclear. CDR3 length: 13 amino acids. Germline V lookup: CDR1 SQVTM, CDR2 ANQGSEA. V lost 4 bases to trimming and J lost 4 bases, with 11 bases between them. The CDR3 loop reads CSVVGDTNQPQHF. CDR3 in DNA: TGCAGCGTTGTTGGCGACACAAATCAGCCCCAGCATTTT.

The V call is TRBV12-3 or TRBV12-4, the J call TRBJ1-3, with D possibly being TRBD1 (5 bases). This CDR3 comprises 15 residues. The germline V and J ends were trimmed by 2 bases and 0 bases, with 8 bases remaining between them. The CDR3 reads CASSLRGTSGNTIYF. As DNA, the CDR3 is TGTGCCAGCAGTTTAAGGGGAACCTCTGGAAACACCATATATTTT.

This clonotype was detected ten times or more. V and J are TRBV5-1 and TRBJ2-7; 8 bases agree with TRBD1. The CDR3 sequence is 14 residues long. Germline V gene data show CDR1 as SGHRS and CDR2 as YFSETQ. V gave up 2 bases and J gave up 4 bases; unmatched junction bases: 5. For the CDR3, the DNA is TGCGCCAGCAGCTTACGAGACAGGGGATACGAGCAGTACTTC. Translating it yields CASSLRDRGYEQYF.

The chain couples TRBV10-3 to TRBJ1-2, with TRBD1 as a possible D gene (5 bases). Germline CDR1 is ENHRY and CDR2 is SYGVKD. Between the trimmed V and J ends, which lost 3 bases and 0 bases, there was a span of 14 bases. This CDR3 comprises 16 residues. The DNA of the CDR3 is TGTGCCATCAGTGATCTCCTACAGGAAACTAACTATGGCTACACCTTC. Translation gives CAISDLLQETNYGYTF.